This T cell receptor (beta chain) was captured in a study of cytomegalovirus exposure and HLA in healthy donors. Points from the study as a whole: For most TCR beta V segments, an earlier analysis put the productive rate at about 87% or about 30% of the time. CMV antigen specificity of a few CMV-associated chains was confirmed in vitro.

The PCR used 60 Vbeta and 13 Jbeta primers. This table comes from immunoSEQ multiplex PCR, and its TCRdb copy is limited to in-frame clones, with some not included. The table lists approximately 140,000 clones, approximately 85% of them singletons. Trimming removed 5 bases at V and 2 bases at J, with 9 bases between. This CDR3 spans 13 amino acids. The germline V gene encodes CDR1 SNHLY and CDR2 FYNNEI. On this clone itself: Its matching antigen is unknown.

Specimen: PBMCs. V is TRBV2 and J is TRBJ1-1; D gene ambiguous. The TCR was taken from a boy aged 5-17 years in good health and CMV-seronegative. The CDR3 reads CASSNYVNTEAFF. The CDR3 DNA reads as TGTGCCAGCAGTAACTATGTAAACACTGAAGCTTTCTTT.